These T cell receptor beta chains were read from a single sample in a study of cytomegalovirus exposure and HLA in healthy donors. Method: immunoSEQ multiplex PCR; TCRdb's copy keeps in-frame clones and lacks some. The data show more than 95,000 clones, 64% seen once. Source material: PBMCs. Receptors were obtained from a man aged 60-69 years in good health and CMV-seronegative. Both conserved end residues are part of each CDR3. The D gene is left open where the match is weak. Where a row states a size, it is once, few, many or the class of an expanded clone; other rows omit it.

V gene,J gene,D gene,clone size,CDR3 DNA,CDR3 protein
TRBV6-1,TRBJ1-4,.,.,TGTGCCAGCAGTGAACTCGTCGAAAAACTGTTTTTT,CASSELVEKLFF
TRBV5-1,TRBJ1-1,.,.,TGCGCCAGCAGCTTGGACGGGGGGCGAAACACTGAAGCTTTCTTT,CASSLDGGRNTEAFF
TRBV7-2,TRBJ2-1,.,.,TGTGCCAGCAGCCCGACAGGCACTAATTACAATGAGCAGTTCTTC,CASSPTGTNYNEQFF
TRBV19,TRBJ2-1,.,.,TGTGCCAGTAGTCTTACACAGGGTCGGACACTTCACAATGAGCAGTTCTTC,CASSLTQGRTLHNEQFF
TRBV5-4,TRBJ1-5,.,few,TGTGCCAGCAGCTTTGATGGACAGACTAGCAATCAGCCCCAGCATTTT,CASSFDGQTSNQPQHF
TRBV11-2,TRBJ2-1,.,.,TGTGCCAGCAGCTACCTGAGCTACAATGAGCAGTTCTTC,CASSYLSYNEQFF
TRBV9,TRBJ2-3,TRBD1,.,TGTGCCAGCAGCCCCGGGACAGGGGCCGCCTCTAGCACAGATACGCAGTATTTT,CASSPGTGAASSTDTQYF
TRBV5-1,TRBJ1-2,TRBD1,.,TGCGCCAGCAGACCAACGACAGGGGGCTATGGCTACACCTTC,CASRPTTGGYGYTF
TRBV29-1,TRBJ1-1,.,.,TGCAGCGTTTTAATGGGGACAATGAACACTGAAGCTTTCTTT,CSVLMGTMNTEAFF
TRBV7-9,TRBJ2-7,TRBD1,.,TGTGCCAGCAGCCGGATCAACTCGGGACAGGGGGTAATCTACGAGCAGTACTTC,CASSRINSGQGVIYEQYF
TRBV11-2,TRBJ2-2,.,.,TGTGCCAGCAGCTTTTTTGAGGGCGGGGAGCTGTTTTTT,CASSFFEGGELFF
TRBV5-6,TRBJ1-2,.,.,TGTGCCAGCAGCTCTCCGGGACACCCCTTGAACTATGGCTACACCTTC,CASSSPGHPLNYGYTF
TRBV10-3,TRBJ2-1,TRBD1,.,TGTGCCACCAAGCCCGACAGGGGGGGTTACAATGAGCAGTTCTTC,CATKPDRGGYNEQFF